This is a list of T cell receptor beta chains from one sample in a study of cytotoxic CD8 clonotypes in ibrutinib-treated CLL. Sequenced by immunoSEQ multiplex PCR; TCRdb stores in-frame clones only, minus some. The top ten clones hold around 6.5% of a sample with around 330,000 clones, about 61% of them seen once. Sequencing was performed on PBMCs, taken after 36 months of ibrutinib treatment. The source is a human donor with chronic lymphocytic leukemia. The CDR3 runs from the conserved cysteine through the conserved F or W. The D gene is left open where the match is weak.

TRBV5-1	NA	TRBJ2-2	CASSSRDTYTGELFF
TRBV6-1	NA	TRBJ2-7	CASTISDGGSHEQYF
TRBV5-1	TRBD1	TRBJ2-7	CASSFGQGSLQRGVRTYEQYF
TRBV9	TRBD2	TRBJ2-7	CASSRKRDSYSYEQYF
TRBV25-1	NA	TRBJ1-4	CASSEWEDGEEKLFF
TRBV6-1	TRBD1	TRBJ2-1	CASSEAAGGRNEQFF
TRBV10-2	TRBD2	TRBJ2-3	CASRWASGGTSTDTQYF
TRBV4-1	NA	TRBJ1-2	CASSHKIIAQAYGYTF
TRBV7-9	NA	TRBJ2-5	CASSWGPNF
TRBV4-1	TRBD2	TRBJ2-7	CASSLRGGEDSSYEQYF
TRBV7-6	NA	TRBJ1-2	CASSSDYYGYTF
TRBV6-1	NA	TRBJ1-2	CASREQANYGYTF
TRBV6-6	TRBD2	TRBJ2-3	CASSYQALADTDTQYF
TRBV10-3	NA	TRBJ2-5	CAISESTHSETQYF
TRBV11-3	NA	TRBJ2-7	CASSPAWCEQYF
TRBV4-1	NA	TRBJ2-7	CASSQGGSTYEQYF
TRBV11-2	NA	TRBJ2-3	CASSLSLLFTDTQYF
TRBV9	NA	TRBJ1-1	CASSVATWDQAFF
TRBV27	TRBD2	TRBJ2-1	CASSWTSGRNEQFF
TRBV25-1	NA	TRBJ1-2	CASSEGFGYGYTF
TRBV9	NA	TRBJ1-1	CASSVGSGEAFF
TRBV5-1	NA	TRBJ2-6	CASSPISLGANVLTF
TRBV5-6	NA	TRBJ2-6	CASSYLLTGVFSGANVLTF
TRBV2	NA	TRBJ1-4	CASSERQVLGKLFF
TRBV7-8	NA	TRBJ2-7	CASSLVAGISRLSYEQYF
TRBV5-1	NA	TRBJ2-7	CASSGPRDGGTYEQYF
TRBV13	TRBD2	TRBJ2-1	CASSLKVLAGGPSYNEQFF
TRBV21-1	NA	TRBJ2-7	CASSKPPGGYASVYEQYF
TRBV7-2	TRBD1	TRBJ2-7	CASSYGQGHLRNDYEQYF
TRBV29-1	NA	TRBJ2-2	CSVEDVTSGSTGELFF
TRBV7-2	TRBD2	TRBJ2-7	CASSIGTSGIYEQYF
TRBV5-1	TRBD1	TRBJ1-1	CASSPAGTGGTEAFF
TRBV5-4	TRBD2	TRBJ2-1	CASRVGLAGGTEDNEQFF
TRBV28	NA	TRBJ2-1	CASRGLYNEQFF
TRBV19	TRBD1	TRBJ1-5	CASSRGGNGAQHF
TRBV10-3	TRBD1	TRBJ2-5	CAISVGQQEAQYF
TRBV29-1	NA	TRBJ2-2	CSVAKGMGTGELFF
TRBV7-2	TRBD2	NA	CASSLAPSGASYEQYF
TRBV6-6	TRBD2	TRBJ2-1	CASSYSGRGSNEQFF
TRBV6-1	TRBD1	TRBJ2-1	CASSETGASYNEQFF
TRBV19	NA	TRBJ1-6	CASSNFNSPLHF